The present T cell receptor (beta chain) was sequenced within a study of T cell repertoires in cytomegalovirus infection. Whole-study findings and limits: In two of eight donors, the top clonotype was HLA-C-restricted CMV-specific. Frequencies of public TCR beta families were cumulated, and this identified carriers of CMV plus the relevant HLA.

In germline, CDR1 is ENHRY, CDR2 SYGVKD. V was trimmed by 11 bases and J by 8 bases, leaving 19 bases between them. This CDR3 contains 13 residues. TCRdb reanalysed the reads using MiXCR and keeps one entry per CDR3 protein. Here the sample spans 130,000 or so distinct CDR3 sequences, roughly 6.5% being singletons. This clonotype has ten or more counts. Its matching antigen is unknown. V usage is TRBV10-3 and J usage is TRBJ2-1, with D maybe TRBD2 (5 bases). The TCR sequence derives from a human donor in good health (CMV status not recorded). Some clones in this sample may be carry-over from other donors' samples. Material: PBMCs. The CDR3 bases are TGTGCCTCACGACTGGCTAGCTCGGATGAGCAGTTCTTC. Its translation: CASRLASSDEQFF.